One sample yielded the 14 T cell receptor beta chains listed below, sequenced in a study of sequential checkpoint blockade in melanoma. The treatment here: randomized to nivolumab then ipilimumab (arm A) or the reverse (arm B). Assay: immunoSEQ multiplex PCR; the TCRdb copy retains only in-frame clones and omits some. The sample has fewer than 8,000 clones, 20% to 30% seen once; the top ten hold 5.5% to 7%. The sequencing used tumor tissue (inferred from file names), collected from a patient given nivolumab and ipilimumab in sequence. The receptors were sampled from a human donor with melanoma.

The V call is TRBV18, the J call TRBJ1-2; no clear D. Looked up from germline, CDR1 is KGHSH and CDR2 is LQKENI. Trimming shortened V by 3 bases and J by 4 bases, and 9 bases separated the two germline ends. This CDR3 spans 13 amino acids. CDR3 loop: CASSPGLGYGYTF. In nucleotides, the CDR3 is TGTGCCAGCTCACCGGGTTTGGGCTATGGCTACACCTTC.

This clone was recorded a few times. In nucleotides, the CDR3 is TGTGCCAGCAGATCCGGGACTAGCGGGAGAGAATACGAGCAGTACTTC. Translated, it gives CASRSGTSGREYEQYF. This sequence joins TRBV6-8 and TRBJ2-7; 14 bases align to TRBD2. The CDR3 runs to 16 residues. With V trimmed by 6 bases and J by 4 bases, 8 bases remained unmatched. The germline V gene has CDR1 MNHGY and CDR2 SAAAGT.

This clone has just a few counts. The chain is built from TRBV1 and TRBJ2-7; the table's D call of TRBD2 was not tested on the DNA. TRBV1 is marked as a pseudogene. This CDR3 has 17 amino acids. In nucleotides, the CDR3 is TGCGCCAGCAGCCCGGGACTAGCGGGGGGCAACTCCTACGAGCAGTACTTC. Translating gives CASSPGLAGGNSYEQYF.

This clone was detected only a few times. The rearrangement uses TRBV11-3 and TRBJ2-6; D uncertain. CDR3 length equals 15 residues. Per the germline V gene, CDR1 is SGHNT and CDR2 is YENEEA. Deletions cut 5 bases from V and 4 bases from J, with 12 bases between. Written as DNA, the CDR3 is TGTGCCAGCAGCACAAAAACTGGGGGGGCCAACGTCCTGACTTTC. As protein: CASSTKTGGANVLTF.

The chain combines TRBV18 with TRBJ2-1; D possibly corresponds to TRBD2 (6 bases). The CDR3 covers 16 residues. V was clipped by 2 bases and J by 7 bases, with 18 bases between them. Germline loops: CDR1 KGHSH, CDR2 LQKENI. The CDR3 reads CASSPFADGGTNEQFF. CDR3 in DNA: TGTGCCAGCTCACCATTCGCTGACGGGGGAACTAATGAGCAGTTCTTC.

CDR3 amino acids: CATSPSGGPFTDTQYF. CDR3 DNA sequence: TGTGCCACCAGTCCTAGCGGGGGCCCTTTCACAGATACGCAGTATTTT. The genes are TRBV15 and TRBJ2-3, with 10 bases matching TRBD2. The germline gives CDR1 LNHNV, CDR2 YYDKDF (reference sequence). V was pared by 6 bases and J by 2 bases, with 8 bases of the junction left unmatched. This CDR3 has 16 amino acids.

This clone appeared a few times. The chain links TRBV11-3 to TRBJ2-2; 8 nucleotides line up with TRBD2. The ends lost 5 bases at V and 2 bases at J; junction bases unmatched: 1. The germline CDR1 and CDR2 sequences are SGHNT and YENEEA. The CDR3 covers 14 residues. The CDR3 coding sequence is TGTGCCAGCAGCACTAGCGGTAACACCGGGGAGCTGTTTTTT. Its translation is CASSTSGNTGELFF.

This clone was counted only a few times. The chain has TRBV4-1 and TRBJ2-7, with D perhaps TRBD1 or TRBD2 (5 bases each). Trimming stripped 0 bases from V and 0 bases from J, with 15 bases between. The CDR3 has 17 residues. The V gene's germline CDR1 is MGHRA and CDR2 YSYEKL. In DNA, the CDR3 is TGCGCCAGCAGCCAAGACCCCGGGACGGGAAGCTCCTACGAGCAGTACTTC. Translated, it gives CASSQDPGTGSSYEQYF.

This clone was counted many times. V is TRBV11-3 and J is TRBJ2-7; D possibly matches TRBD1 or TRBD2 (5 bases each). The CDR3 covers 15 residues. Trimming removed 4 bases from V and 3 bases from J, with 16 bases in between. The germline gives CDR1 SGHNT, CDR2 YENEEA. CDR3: CASSWGKSKHYEQYF. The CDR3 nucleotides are TGTGCCAGCAGCTGGGGGAAGAGCAAACACTACGAGCAGTACTTC.

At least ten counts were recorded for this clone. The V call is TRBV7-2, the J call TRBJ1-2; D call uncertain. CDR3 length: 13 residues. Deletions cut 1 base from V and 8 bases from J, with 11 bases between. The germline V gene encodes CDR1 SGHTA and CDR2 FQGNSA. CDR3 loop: CASSLVGGRGYTF. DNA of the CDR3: TGTGCCAGCAGCTTAGTGGGCGGGAGGGGCTACACCTTC.

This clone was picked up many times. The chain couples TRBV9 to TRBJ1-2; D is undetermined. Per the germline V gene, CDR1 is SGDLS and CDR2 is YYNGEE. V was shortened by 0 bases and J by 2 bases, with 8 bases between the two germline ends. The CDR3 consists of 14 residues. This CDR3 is CASSVDLGNYGYTF. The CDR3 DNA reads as TGTGCCAGCAGCGTAGATCTAGGGAACTATGGCTACACCTTC.

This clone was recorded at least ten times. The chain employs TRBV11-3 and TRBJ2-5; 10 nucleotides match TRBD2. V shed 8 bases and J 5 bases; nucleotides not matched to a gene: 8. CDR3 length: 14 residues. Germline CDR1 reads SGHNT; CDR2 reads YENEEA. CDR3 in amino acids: CASGGTSVKETQYF. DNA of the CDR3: TGTGCCAGCGGAGGGACTAGCGTAAAGGAGACCCAGTACTTC.

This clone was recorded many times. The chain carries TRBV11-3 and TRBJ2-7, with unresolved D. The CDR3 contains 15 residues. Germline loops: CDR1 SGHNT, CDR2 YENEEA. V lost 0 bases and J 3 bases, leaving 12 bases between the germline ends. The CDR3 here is CASSLEAMGFYEQYF. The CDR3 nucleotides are TGTGCCAGCAGCTTAGAGGCCATGGGATTCTACGAGCAGTACTTC.

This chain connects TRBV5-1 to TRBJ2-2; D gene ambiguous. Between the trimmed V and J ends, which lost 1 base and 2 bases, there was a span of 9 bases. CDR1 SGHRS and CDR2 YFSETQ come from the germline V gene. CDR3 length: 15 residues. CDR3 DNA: TGCGCCAGCAGCTTGATATCTGCCAACACCGGGGAGCTGTTTTTT. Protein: CASSLISANTGELFF. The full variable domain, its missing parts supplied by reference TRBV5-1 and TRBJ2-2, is KAGVTQTPRYLIKTRGQQVTLSCSPISGHRSVSWYQQTPGQGLQFLFEYFSETQRNKGNFPGRFSGRQFSNSRSEMNVSTLELGDSALYLCASSLISANTGELFFGEGSRLTVL.